This TCR beta chain was identified in a study of response to subunit inactivated influenza vaccine. In TCRdb, the RT-PCR reads were re-called with MiXCR into one record per CDR3 protein. Of roughly 710,000 distinct CDR3 sequences listed, 12% to 15% are singletons. The CDR3 has 11 residues. The germline V gene encodes CDR1 SNHLY and CDR2 FYNNEI. Trimming stripped 8 bases from V and 6 bases from J, with 9 bases between. The sample here was PBMCs from blood, taken less than 15 days before vaccination. This receptor was identified in a man aged 45-60 years who received an inactivated influenza vaccine. The chain joins TRBV2 to TRBJ2-3; D ambiguous. The CDR3 sequence is CASGWADTQYF. Here the CDR3 DNA reads TGTGCCAGCGGATGGGCGGATACGCAGTATTTT.